These 7 T cell receptor beta chains originate from one sample sequenced in a study of graft-versus-host responses after intestinal transplantation. The antigens of these receptors remain unknown. Sequencing used immunoSEQ multiplex PCR; TCRdb keeps in-frame clones, though not all of them. The data show 45,000 to 60,000 clones, with 80% to 95% seen just once and 2% to 2.5% held by the top ten. The starting material was unstimulated CD4+ T cells sorted from spleen or lymph node cells, obtained before transplant. The source is a human donor who was the organ donor for an intestinal transplant.

V is TRBV7-9 and J is TRBJ2-7; 9 nucleotides line up with TRBD2. Trimming took 5 bases from V and 3 from J; bases not matched to a gene: 8. Germline lookup yields CDR1 SEHNR and CDR2 FQNEAQ (reference sequence). The CDR3 is 15 residues long. CDR3 DNA: TGTGCCAGCAGCCCAGGGGTAGCGGGAGTCTACGAGCAGTACTTC. Its protein is CASSPGVAGVYEQYF.

This sequence joins TRBV4-3 and TRBJ2-3; D not resolved. V was shortened by 2 bases and J by 3 bases, with 9 bases between the two germline ends. Germline CDR1 LGHNA, CDR2 YSLEER. This CDR3 contains 14 residues. The CDR3 sequence is CASSQFAQTDTQYF. For the CDR3, the DNA is TGCGCCAGCAGCCAATTTGCCCAGACAGATACGCAGTATTTT.

CDR3 bases: TGTGCCAGCAGCTCACCTCTAGCGGGAGTTCGGACAGATACGCAGTATTTT. Translating it yields CASSSPLAGVRTDTQYF. V is TRBV7-2 and J is TRBJ2-3, with TRBD2 matching 10 bases. Losses at the gene ends were 4 bases for V and 3 bases for J; bases not matched to a gene: 10. The CDR3 is made up of 17 amino acids. CDR1 and CDR2 from the germline V gene are SGHTA and FQGNSA.

This chain joins TRBV7-2 and TRBJ2-7; D tentatively fits TRBD1 or TRBD2 (5 bases each). Germline V CDR1 and CDR2: SGHTA, FQGNSA. The V gene lost 7 bases and the J gene lost 0 bases, with 16 bases spanning the gap. The CDR3 is 15 amino acids. The CDR3 DNA reads as TGTGCCAGCACCCTCGAGGGGCTTCCCTCCTACGAGCAGTACTTC. It is translated as CASTLEGLPSYEQYF.

The chain joins TRBV6-1 to TRBJ2-5; D might be TRBD2 (6 bases). The CDR3 is 16 residues long. The V and J ends lost 4 bases and 5 bases respectively, with 20 bases between them. Germline V CDR1 and CDR2: MNHNS, SASEGT. The CDR3 reads CASSGGTWGLGETQYF. The CDR3 DNA reads TGTGCCAGCAGTGGAGGGACTTGGGGTTTAGGGGAGACCCAGTACTTC.

The chain carries TRBV6-6 and TRBJ2-7; D remains unclear. V lost 5 bases and J 4 bases, leaving 18 bases between the germline ends. The CDR3 loop spans 15 amino acids. Germline V CDR1 and CDR2: MNHNY, SVGAGI (reference sequence). The CDR3 coding sequence is TGTGCCAGCAGTCCCCCCCGGACCGCAATTTACGAGCAGTACTTC. Encoded protein: CASSPPRTAIYEQYF.

This sequence joins TRBV6-5 and TRBJ2-7; weak D call: TRBD2 (6 bases). V was clipped by 5 bases and J by 2 bases, with 10 bases between them. There are 13 residues in the CDR3. The germline V gene has CDR1 MNHEY and CDR2 SVGAGI. CDR3 nucleotides: TGTGCCAGCAGTGATCGACTAGCCTACGAGCAGTACTTC. Translated: CASSDRLAYEQYF.